The 23 T cell receptor beta chains given below trace back to one sample, sequenced in a study of CD8+ T cells in alopecia areata. The authors extracted RNA and reverse transcribed it into cDNA as the sequencing template. The repertoire was sequenced with immunoSEQ multiplex PCR; TCRdb's copy has only in-frame clones and lacks some. This table has about 120,000 clones, approximately 58% appearing once. Input material: CD4+ T cells sorted from blood. The source is a human donor in good health.

This chain uses TRBV5-4 with TRBJ1-1; a weak D match, TRBD1 (5 bases). With 5 bases removed from V and 1 base from J, the gap between germline ends came to 12 bases. The germline V gene has CDR1 SGHNT and CDR2 YYREEE (reference sequence). The CDR3 runs 14 residues. The chain's CDR3 is CASRYGTANTEAFF. CDR3 DNA: TGTGCCAGCAGATACGGGACGGCGAACACTGAAGCTTTCTTT.

The V and J genes are TRBV5-1 and TRBJ1-1, with TRBD1 as a possible D gene (6 bases). Germline V gives CDR1 SGHRS, CDR2 YFSETQ. The length of the CDR3 is 13 residues. V was pared by 0 bases and J by 8 bases, with 11 bases between. CDR3 sequence reads: CASSLAQGGEAFF. In DNA form, the CDR3 reads TGCGCCAGCAGCTTGGCACAGGGCGGGGAAGCTTTCTTT.

The rearrangement links TRBV29-1 to TRBJ1-4; 9 bases are shared with TRBD1. With V trimmed by 6 bases and J by 8 bases, 7 bases remained unmatched. Germline V gene data show CDR1 as SQVTM and CDR2 as ANQGSEA. The CDR3 contains 13 residues. The CDR3 DNA reads as TGCAGCGTGGGAGGACAGGGGTCCGAAAAACTGTTTTTT. Protein: CSVGGQGSEKLFF.

This clone was recorded a few times. This CDR3 reads CASSLERWGNQPQHF. For the CDR3, the DNA is TGTGCCAGCAGCTTAGAGAGGTGGGGCAATCAGCCCCAGCATTTT. The gene calls are TRBV7-3 and TRBJ1-5, with no clear D. The length of the CDR3 is 15 residues. Germline values: CDR1 SGHTA, CDR2 FQGTGA. V was pared by 2 bases and J by 2 bases, with 10 bases between.

This chain connects TRBV27 to TRBJ1-4; D unclear. There are 13 residues in the CDR3. The V gene lost 9 bases and the J gene lost 4 bases, with 12 bases spanning the gap. Germline V gene lookup returns CDR1 MNHEY and CDR2 SMNVEV (reference sequence). This chain's CDR3 is CASGSQLNEKLFF. The CDR3 region has the DNA TGTGCCAGTGGAAGCCAGCTTAATGAAAAACTGTTTTTT.

This clone occurred a few times. This chain uses TRBV9 with TRBJ1-1; no firm D call. The V end was cut by 3 bases, the J end by 0 bases, with 15 bases between. This CDR3 region has 16 residues. Per germline, CDR1 SGDLS and CDR2 YYNGEE. The CDR3 spells CASSARYGPMNTEAFF. The CDR3 nucleotides are TGTGCCAGCAGCGCCCGGTACGGGCCCATGAACACTGAAGCTTTCTTT.

The sample holds a few counts of this clone. J is TRBJ2-3 and V is TRBV29-1; TRBD2 matches at 8 bases. Germline V gene data show CDR1 as SQVTM and CDR2 as ANQGSEA. With V trimmed by 8 bases and J by 0 bases, 7 bases remained unmatched. CDR3 size: 14 residues. This CDR3 is CSLRGATSTDTQYF. The CDR3 nucleotides are TGCAGCCTGCGGGGGGCAACTAGCACAGATACGCAGTATTTT.

This CDR3 reads CASSNRHTQYF. The CDR3, as DNA: TGTGCCAGCAGCAATAGACATACGCAGTATTTT. The chain has TRBV7-9 and TRBJ2-3; D is ambiguous. The CDR3 is 11 residues long. The V end lost 5 bases, the J end lost 7 bases, and 7 bases lay between the germline ends. Germline V lookup: CDR1 SEHNR, CDR2 FQNEAQ (reference sequence).

The chain links TRBV30 to TRBJ1-1, with TRBD1 matching over 10 bases. Looked up from germline, CDR1 is GTSNPN and CDR2 is SVGIG (reference sequence). This CDR3 has 16 amino acids. V trimming: 2 bases; J trimming: 4 bases; junction bases outside the gene matches: 10. The CDR3 sequence is CAWSKRQGAVGTEAFF. The CDR3 DNA sequence: TGTGCCTGGAGTAAGCGACAGGGGGCGGTTGGCACTGAAGCTTTCTTT. Full variable domain (missing parts from reference TRBV30 and TRBJ1-1): SQTIHQWPATLVQPVGSPLSLECTVEGTSNPNLYWYRQAAGRGLQLLFYSVGIGQISSEVPQNLSASRPQDRQFILSSKKLLLSDSGFYLCAWSKRQGAVGTEAFFGQGTRLTVV.

This clone was seen only once. The rearrangement links TRBV13 to TRBJ2-4; tentative D call: TRBD2 (6 bases). In germline, CDR1 is PRHDT, CDR2 FYEKMQ (reference sequence). Trimming cost V 5 bases and J 0 bases, with 14 bases left between them. There are 16 residues in the CDR3. For the CDR3, the DNA is TGTGCCAGCAGCCCTGCGGACTACCCAGCCAAAAACATTCAGTACTTC. Protein sequence: CASSPADYPAKNIQYF.

The chain couples TRBV7-7 to TRBJ2-2; D is unclear. CDR1 and CDR2 from the germline V gene are SSHAT and FNYEAQ (reference sequence). The CDR3 runs to 16 residues. Trimming cost V 2 bases and J 0 bases, with 10 bases left between them. The DNA for the CDR3 is TGTGCCAGCAGCTTATCTAGGGTATCGAACACCGGGGAGCTGTTTTTT. This codes for CASSLSRVSNTGELFF. The variable domain in full, with the rest retrieved from reference TRBV7-7 and TRBJ2-2, is GAGVSQSPRYKVTKRGQDVTLRCDPISSHATLYWYQQALGQGPEFLTYFNYEAQPDKSGLPSDRFSAERPEGSISTLTIQRTEQRDSAMYRCASSLSRVSNTGELFFGEGSRLTVL.

The chain employs TRBV30 and TRBJ1-2; no definite D call. This CDR3 is 12 amino acids long. Germline CDR1 is GTSNPN and CDR2 is SVGIG (reference sequence). V lost 0 bases to trimming and J lost 6 bases, with 8 bases between them. The DNA for the CDR3 is TGTGCCTGGAGTGTACAGAAGAATGGCTACACCTTC. Residues: CAWSVQKNGYTF.

The V call is TRBV9, the J call TRBJ2-1; no clear D gene. The CDR3 is 16 amino acids. The germline gives CDR1 SGDLS, CDR2 YYNGEE. Deletions cut 0 bases from V and 8 bases from J, with 18 bases between. The CDR3: CASSVGPGDTSHEQFF. CDR3 DNA sequence: TGTGCCAGCAGCGTAGGGCCTGGCGATACGTCCCATGAGCAGTTCTTC.

V usage is TRBV7-2 and J usage is TRBJ2-7; a possible D gene is TRBD2 (5 bases). V gave up 0 bases and J gave up 7 bases, with 13 bases separating them. This CDR3 is built from 14 residues. Germline values: CDR1 SGHTA, CDR2 FQGNSA. CDR3 sequence: CASSLAGINLEQYF. The CDR3 bases are TGTGCCAGCAGCTTAGCCGGGATTAATCTGGAGCAGTACTTC.

This clone was recorded only once. This sequence joins TRBV5-1 and TRBJ2-5, with 7 nucleotides matching TRBD2. This CDR3 contains 15 residues. CDR1 is SGHRS and CDR2 is YFSETQ in the germline V gene. Trimming cost V 5 bases and J 4 bases; bases outside gene matches: 11. The CDR3: CASSFVGGGIETQYF. In DNA, the CDR3 is TGCGCCAGCAGTTTCGTCGGCGGGGGAATAGAGACCCAGTACTTC.

The chain is built from TRBV27 and TRBJ2-3; D is possibly TRBD2 (6 bases). This CDR3 has 15 residues. The V end lost 1 base, the J end lost 4 bases, and 12 bases lay between the germline ends. The germline gives CDR1 MNHEY, CDR2 SMNVEV (reference sequence). The CDR3 sequence is CASSLLRGSSDTQYF. CDR3 bases: TGTGCCAGCAGTTTATTGCGGGGTTCCTCAGATACGCAGTATTTT.

In DNA, the CDR3 is TGTGCCTCGACTCAGACAGGGGGCCTTTCGCCGTTCTTC. As protein: CASTQTGGLSPFF. The chain uses TRBV30 and TRBJ2-1; 10 bases align to TRBD1. J was trimmed by 15 bases and V by 7 bases; bases with no gene match: 15. CDR3 size: 13 residues. Looked up from germline, CDR1 is GTSNPN and CDR2 is SVGIG (reference sequence).

The chain carries TRBV29-1 and TRBJ2-3, with D unresolved. The CDR3 is 15 residues long. Germline-derived CDR1 and CDR2 are SQVTM and ANQGSEA. Trimming cost V 4 bases and J 2 bases, with 16 bases left between them. DNA of the CDR3: TGCAGCGTTGGTTTTTCGGCGGCTTCCACAGATACGCAGTATTTT. The encoded protein is CSVGFSAASTDTQYF.

This clone was counted a few times. The V call is TRBV2, the J call TRBJ1-2, with a possible D match to TRBD1 (5 bases). Trimming stripped 5 bases from V and 4 bases from J, with 17 bases between. The CDR3 spans 15 residues. Germline CDR1 and CDR2: SNHLY and FYNNEI. CDR3 sequence: CASSPPTGGVYGYTF. DNA for the CDR3: TGTGCCAGCAGTCCGCCTACGGGGGGTGTCTATGGCTACACCTTC.

The sample holds one count of this clone. The rearrangement joins TRBV25-1 to TRBJ1-2; 8 positions agree with TRBD1. Germline V gene lookup returns CDR1 MGHDK and CDR2 SYGVNS. CDR3 length equals 14 residues. Losses at the gene ends were 6 bases for V and 8 bases for J; bases not matched to a gene: 11. Here the CDR3 DNA reads TGTGCCAGCAGCCCAGGGGGCAGGACTGGAGGCTACACCTTC. It translates to CASSPGGRTGGYTF.

The CDR3 here is CASSPRTGLSGANVLTF. Here the CDR3 DNA reads TGTGCCAGCAGTCCGAGGACAGGCCTCTCTGGGGCCAACGTCCTGACTTTC. The chain combines TRBV27 with TRBJ2-6; 7 bases are a match to TRBD1. V shed 5 bases, J shed 0 bases, and the junction held 7 bases outside the gene matches. The CDR3 contains 17 residues. Germline CDR1 MNHEY, CDR2 SMNVEV (reference sequence).

V gene TRBV30 combines with J gene TRBJ2-7; D is ambiguous. Germline V gene sequence: CDR1 GTSNPN, CDR2 SVGIG (reference sequence). The V gene lost 2 bases and the J gene lost 3 bases, with 8 bases spanning the gap. This CDR3 has 12 amino acids. The DNA of the CDR3 is TGTGCCTGGAGTTCAAGTAGCTACGAGCAGTACTTC. Its protein is CAWSSSSYEQYF. The whole variable domain, remainder taken from reference TRBV30 and TRBJ2-7, is SQTIHQWPATLVQPVGSPLSLECTVEGTSNPNLYWYRQAAGRGLQLLFYSVGIGQISSEVPQNLSASRPQDRQFILSSKKLLLSDSGFYLCAWSSSSYEQYFGPGTRLTVT.

The V gene is TRBV7-3, the J gene TRBJ2-6, with no clear D. The germline V and J ends were trimmed by 4 bases and 0 bases, with 10 bases remaining between them. The CDR3 runs to 16 residues. Per the germline V gene, CDR1 is SGHTA and CDR2 is FQGTGA. Here the CDR3 DNA reads TGTGCCAGCAGCTCACTCAGGTTCTCTGGGGCCAACGTCCTGACTTTC. This encodes CASSSLRFSGANVLTF. The full variable domain, completed using reference TRBV7-3 and TRBJ2-6, is GAGVSQTPSNKVTEKGKYVELRCDPISGHTALYWYRQSLGQGPEFLIYFQGTGAADDSGLPNDRFFAVRPEGSVSTLKIQRTERGDSAVYLCASSSLRFSGANVLTFGAGSRLTVL.